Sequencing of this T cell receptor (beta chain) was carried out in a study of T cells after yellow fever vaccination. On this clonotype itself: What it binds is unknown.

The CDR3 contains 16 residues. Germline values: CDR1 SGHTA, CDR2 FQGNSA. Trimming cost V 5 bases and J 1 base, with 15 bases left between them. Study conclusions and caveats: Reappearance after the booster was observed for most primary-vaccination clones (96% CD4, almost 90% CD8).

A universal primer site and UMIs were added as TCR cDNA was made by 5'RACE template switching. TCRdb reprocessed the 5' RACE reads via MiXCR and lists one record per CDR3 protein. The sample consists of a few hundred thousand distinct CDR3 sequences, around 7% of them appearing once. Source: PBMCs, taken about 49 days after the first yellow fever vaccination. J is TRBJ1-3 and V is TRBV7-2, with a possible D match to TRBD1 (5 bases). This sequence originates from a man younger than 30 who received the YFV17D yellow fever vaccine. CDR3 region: CASSRGQGFSGNTIYF. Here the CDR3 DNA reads TGTGCCAGCAGCCGGGGCCAGGGCTTTTCTGGAAACACCATATATTTT.